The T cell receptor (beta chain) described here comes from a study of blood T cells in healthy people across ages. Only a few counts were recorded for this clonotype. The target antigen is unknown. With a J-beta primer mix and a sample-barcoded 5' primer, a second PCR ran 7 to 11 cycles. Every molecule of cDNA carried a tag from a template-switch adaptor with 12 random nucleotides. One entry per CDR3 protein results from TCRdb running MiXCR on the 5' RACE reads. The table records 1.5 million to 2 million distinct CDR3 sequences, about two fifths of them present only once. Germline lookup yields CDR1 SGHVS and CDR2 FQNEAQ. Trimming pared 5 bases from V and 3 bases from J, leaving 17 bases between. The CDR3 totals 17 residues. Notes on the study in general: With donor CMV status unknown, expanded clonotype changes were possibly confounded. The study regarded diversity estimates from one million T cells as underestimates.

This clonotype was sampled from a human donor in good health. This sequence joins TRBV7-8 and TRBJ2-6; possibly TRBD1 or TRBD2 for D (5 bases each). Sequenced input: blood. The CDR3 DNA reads TGTGCCAGCAGCCCCGGGGCAGGTCTGGGTGGGGCCAACGTCCTGACTTTC. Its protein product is CASSPGAGLGGANVLTF.